What follows describes a single T cell receptor (beta chain). Sequencing was performed with immunoSEQ multiplex PCR; in TCRdb, only in-frame clones are kept and a portion is missing. The sample lists tens of thousands of clones; roughly 93% were seen once. Losses at the gene ends were 11 bases for V and 10 bases for J; bases not matched to a gene: 16. Germline lookup yields CDR1 MGHRA and CDR2 YSYEKL. The CDR3 extends over 14 amino acids. This sample is part of a study of control samples from healthy donors and cancer patients. The receptor was isolated from a woman aged 45-65 years with head and neck cancer. The specimen was PBMCs. V gene TRBV4-1 combines with J gene TRBJ2-1; 8 bases agree with TRBD1. For the CDR3, the DNA is TGCGCCCCCAGCCGCCGAGTCGACAGGGGAGAGCAGTTCTTC. Residues: CAPSRRVDRGEQFF.